This T cell receptor beta chain appears in the sequencing data of a study of T cell repertoires in cytomegalovirus infection (dated by TCRdb to between 2018 and 2021). For the study in its entirety: The peptide stimulations were aimed at well-studied HLA-B-restricted epitopes as well as recently identified HLA-C-restricted CMV epitopes, whose presentation resists viral immunomodulation. The HLA type of each donor mattered for the analysis, because public TCR beta signatures pointed to carriage of CMV infection along with the matching HLA type.

CDR1 and CDR2, per the germline V gene, are LGHNA and YSLEER. The CDR3 runs 16 residues from the cysteine to the phenylalanine. Only the CDR3 DNA stays, 48 bases, in frame from base 1. V ends up 0 bases short and J 4 bases short, with an unmatched junction base count of 7. TCRdb shows the sequencer as Illumina HiSeq 1500. In TCRdb, the public reads were trimmed at Q25 with fastp and aligned with MiXCR, with productive beta chains retained. Each CDR3 protein gets just one entry, which takes the most common genes and DNA from the rows behind it. This sample has roughly 920,000 distinct CDR3 sequences in its table, and around 30% of those were observed once. Roughly 13% of the sample comes from the top ten. This sample's treatment or condition label indicates: in vitro stimulation with specific CMV peptide epitopes to enrich CMV-specific T cells. What the work shows at the level of the full study, not this receptor alone: The ex vivo response was dominated by HLA-C-restricted CMV-specific TCR beta clonotypes, and the single most frequent clonotype in two of eight donors was supplied by these HLA-C-restricted clonotypes. In both this cohort and an independent cohort of over 350 donors, the cumulative frequency of public TCR beta family members distinguished carriers of CMV infection plus the relevant HLA type.

Remarks on this clonotype: Its antigen is unknown. No base qualities exist here, and no much larger clone lies one base off it.

Source: cultured CD8+ T cells from PBMCs, taken from culture after CMV antigen stimulation. The V and J genes are TRBV4-3 and TRBJ2-3; the central 7 bases match TRBD2. The sequence was collected from a human donor in good health (CMV status not recorded). Some clones in this sample may be carry-over from other donors' samples. The nucleotide sequence reads TGCGCCAGCAGCCAAGATGGTCTAGCGGTAGCAGATACGCAGTATTTT. It translates to CASSQDGLAVADTQYF.